This is a list of T cell receptor beta chains from one sample in a study of cytomegalovirus exposure and HLA in healthy donors. Generated by immunoSEQ multiplex PCR, the TCRdb table keeps only in-frame clones and is missing some. The sample includes around 200,000 clones, roughly 84% of them seen just once. Sequenced material: PBMCs. The receptors here all came from a woman between 18 and 29 years old in good health and CMV-seropositive. CDR3s include the opening cysteine and the closing phenylalanine or tryptophan. D genes are given only for firm matches. The listing skips clone size in some rows; elsewhere it reads once, few, many or a size class.

TRBV9	TRBJ1-2	TRBD1	.	CASRDRAGYGYTF	TGTGCCAGCAGGGACAGGGCGGGCTATGGCTACACCTTC
TRBV29-1	TRBJ2-1	TRBD2	.	CSGGAGGPWNEQFF	TGCAGCGGGGGAGCGGGGGGGCCCTGGAATGAGCAGTTCTTC
TRBV6-4	TRBJ2-5	.	.	CASSEISGDETQYF	TGTGCCAGCAGTGAAATTTCCGGGGATGAGACCCAGTACTTC
TRBV5-6	TRBJ2-7	.	.	CASSAGVYEQYF	TGTGCCAGCAGCGCAGGGGTCTACGAGCAGTACTTC
TRBV9	TRBJ2-2	TRBD2	.	CASSVLAGTNTGELFF	TGTGCCAGCAGCGTACTAGCGGGGACGAACACCGGGGAGCTGTTTTTT
TRBV6-5	TRBJ1-1	.	.	CASSRRDTEAFF	TGTGCCAGCAGCCGTCGCGACACTGAAGCTTTCTTT
TRBV11-2	TRBJ1-4	TRBD1	.	CASSRVPGQGTNEKLFF	TGTGCCAGCAGCCGAGTCCCGGGACAGGGGACTAATGAAAAACTGTTTTTT
TRBV5-1	TRBJ1-5	.	.	CASSLELNQPQHF	TGCGCCAGCAGCTTGGAGCTCAATCAGCCCCAGCATTTT
TRBV7-2	TRBJ1-2	.	.	CASSYPGGADYGYTF	TGTGCCAGCAGCTACCCCGGAGGGGCGGACTATGGCTACACCTTC
TRBV25-1	TRBJ1-5	.	.	CASSDRGSNQPQHF	TGTGCCAGCAGTGACAGGGGTAGCAATCAGCCCCAGCATTTT
TRBV5-1	TRBJ1-2	TRBD1	.	CASSFGGFGQGLPWYGYTF	TGCGCCAGCAGCTTTGGCGGCTTTGGACAGGGGCTCCCTTGGTATGGCTACACCTTC
TRBV7-2	TRBJ2-2	TRBD1	.	CASSPSWDRANTGELFF	TGTGCCAGCAGCCCGAGCTGGGACAGGGCGAACACCGGGGAGCTGTTTTTT
TRBV19	TRBJ1-4	.	few	CASSIGQGYEKLFF	TGTGCCAGTAGTATAGGGCAGGGATACGAAAAACTGTTTTTT
TRBV11-2	TRBJ2-3	TRBD2	.	CASSLTSGTLSTDTQYF	TGTGCCAGCAGCTTGACTAGCGGAACCCTTAGCACAGATACGCAGTATTTT
TRBV7-2	TRBJ2-1	.	once	CASSFLLSGNEQFF	TGTGCCAGCAGCTTCTTACTATCAGGGAATGAGCAGTTCTTC
TRBV9	TRBJ1-2	.	.	CASSEMGETGLRGYTF	TGTGCCAGCAGCGAGATGGGAGAAACAGGGCTCCGGGGCTACACCTTC
TRBV7-2	TRBJ2-2	.	once	CASSCPQTGELFF	TGTGCCAGCAGCTGCCCCCAGACCGGGGAGCTGTTTTTT
TRBV5-1	TRBJ2-2	TRBD2	.	CASSGWTSGGSLDTGELFF	TGCGCCAGCAGCGGATGGACTAGCGGGGGAAGTTTGGACACCGGGGAGCTGTTTTTT
TRBV5-1	TRBJ1-1	TRBD1	.	CASRRGTGGTEAFF	TGCGCCAGCAGGAGAGGGACAGGGGGCACTGAAGCTTTCTTT
TRBV7-2	TRBJ1-6	.	.	CASSLSTGGKYSPLHF	TGTGCCAGCAGCTTAAGTACAGGCGGAAAATATTCACCCCTCCACTTT
TRBV7-9	TRBJ2-7	TRBD1	.	CASSPGTGPDLYEQYF	TGTGCCAGCAGCCCGGGGACAGGTCCTGATTTGTACGAGCAGTACTTC
TRBV5-4	TRBJ1-2	.	.	CASSLGRVIDYTF	TGTGCCAGCAGCTTGGGGCGGGTTATCGATTACACCTTC
TRBV13	TRBJ2-7	.	.	CASSPGGWSETYEQYF	TGTGCCAGCAGCCCCGGGGGATGGAGTGAAACCTACGAGCAGTACTTC
TRBV27	TRBJ2-5	.	once	CASSLSSPGGGTQYF	TGTGCCAGCAGTTTATCGAGCCCGGGGGGCGGGACCCAGTACTTC